This T cell receptor (beta chain) was captured by sequencing in a study of beta chain features in type 1 diabetes listed by TCRdb under 2018. Regarding the complete study: Mean age, gender distribution, total cell number and subset yield did not differ between patients and healthy donors. A total of approximately 100 million sorted cells were examined across all samples, and the number of cells per subset was strongly correlated with RNA yield. In the study, recently diagnosed type 1 diabetes patients and matched healthy donors were compared on the TCRB repertoires of their sorted circulating CD4+ T cell subsets. Regulatory and stem cell-like memory subsets were obtained from only 8 patients and roughly 8 healthy donors, while naive and central memory subsets were obtained from all 30 or so donors.

From the cysteine through the phenylalanine, the CDR3 covers 17 amino acids. The only DNA kept is the CDR3, 51 bases in frame from the first base. Sequences SEHNR (CDR1) and FQNEAQ (CDR2) are obtained from the germline V gene (reference sequence). The High Capacity cDNA Reverse Transcription Kit was used to reverse transcribe all of the isolated RNA, meaning that expressed TCRB transcripts were what got sequenced. Deep immunoSEQ sequencing was performed on naive, central memory and regulatory T cell samples, with an average of approximately 3.9 million total reads per sample. Sorted cells were lysed in RLT buffer and RNA was extracted with DNase-treated RNeasy Micro or Mini kits, depending on cell number. To prevent cross-contamination, every cell subset was processed on its own, while patient and healthy donor samples were processed together. TCRB sequences were amplified from cDNA with the immunoSEQ multiplex PCR, producing 87-bp fragments spanning the CDR3 region. Sequencing of the amplicons was done on the Illumina HiSeq platform. For the original study's pipeline: PCR bias was computationally corrected using synthetic template baselines, reads within Hamming distance 2 were collapsed, and singletons that could not be merged were discarded. Reads were aligned against IMGT so that V, D and J genes, CDR3 length and insertions or deletions at six rearrangement sites could be assigned. Within each subset, clonotype counts were normalized to the number of sorted cells before true diversity and Gini coefficients were calculated with the tcR R package. The overlap coefficient, calculated on TCRB nucleotide sequences, was used to measure repertoire sharing. TCRdb obtained this table from immuneACCESS and retained in-frame rearrangements with V and J assigned. These tables miss some clones; where compared with another copy, unresolved V genes account for less than half of the shortfall, and the remainder is unexplained. The V and J calls and clone size were taken over from that table, and D and trimming were inferred from the DNA. This sample is represented by 150,000 to 200,000 clones; 7.8% of them were singletons. More than 0.75% of the sample is in the top ten clones.

This clone has a handful of counts. The antigen it recognizes is unknown. The germline gene is not matched at one end of the junction; a read error may be the cause. Study-wide findings and limitations: Naive, central memory and regulatory TCRB repertoires appeared more similar among patients than among healthy donors. Because cDNA was sequenced instead of genomic DNA, highly expressing activated cells could be over-represented, though the groups showed no difference in activation or CD3 levels. At VDJ recombination sites, patients with type 1 diabetes made fewer insertions and deleted more nucleotides, a pattern implying thymic rearrangement abnormalities. PCR may preferentially amplify shorter templates, but because patient and control samples were amplified and corrected together, any resulting skew would affect both groups equally. A moderate but significant shortening of TCRB CDR3 length was observed in type 1 diabetes patients in all four CD4+ subsets. Because the HLA sub-analyses included only small numbers of individuals, any influence of HLA type on TCRB rearrangement was left unresolved.

A single peripheral blood draw of about 116 mL on average was collected from each donor into heparinised tubes. Using a panel that included CD45RO, CCR7, CD25, CD127, CD95 and CD27, naive, central memory, regulatory and stem cell-like memory CD4+ T cells were sorted on a BD FACSAria II. All sorted populations exceeded 95% purity. Right away, PBMCs were isolated by Lymphoprep density gradient centrifugation and were stained directly, with no culture step. Samples were stained and sorted in pairs, with one healthy donor and one patient per experiment, so that batch effects were minimized. The sequencing input was central memory CD4+ T cells from blood. This TCR derives from a woman aged 40 to 55 with type 1 diabetes. The rearranged chain carries TRBV7-9 and TRBJ2-1; 10 central nucleotides agree with TRBD2. CDR3 loop: CASSLVLAGFSYNEQFF. The bases read TGCGCCAGCAGTCTTGTACTAGCGGGGTTCTCCTACAATGAGCAGTTCTTC.